This T cell receptor (beta chain) was obtained from a study of blood T cell repertoires in COVID-19. Background on the study: Both acute and convalescent COVID-19 samples were obtained from the United States, Italy and Spain. From T cells, B-cell-depleted T cells, or PBMCs came the material, which was cDNA or gDNA.

Study processing details: Reference gene primer amplification in the assay estimated nucleated cell counts. This table comes from immunoSEQ multiplex PCR, and its TCRdb copy is limited to in-frame clones, with some not included. The V and J calls and clone size were taken over from that table, and D and trimming were inferred from the DNA. The sample holds over 200,000 clones; approximately 90% are singletons and the top ten take roughly 2.3%. The ends were cut back, 5 bases at V and 5 bases at J, with 12 bases in the middle. CDR1 and CDR2 from the germline V gene are MDHEN and SYDVKM. The CDR3 is 13 residues long.

The sample taken for sequencing was peripheral blood. V usage is TRBV28 and J usage is TRBJ1-1; D is possibly TRBD1 (6 bases). The sequence derives from a man in his thirties or forties who had recovered from COVID-19. CDR3 region: CASSNQGRTEAFF. The DNA of the CDR3 is TGTGCCAGCAGTAATCAGGGGAGAACTGAAGCTTTCTTT.